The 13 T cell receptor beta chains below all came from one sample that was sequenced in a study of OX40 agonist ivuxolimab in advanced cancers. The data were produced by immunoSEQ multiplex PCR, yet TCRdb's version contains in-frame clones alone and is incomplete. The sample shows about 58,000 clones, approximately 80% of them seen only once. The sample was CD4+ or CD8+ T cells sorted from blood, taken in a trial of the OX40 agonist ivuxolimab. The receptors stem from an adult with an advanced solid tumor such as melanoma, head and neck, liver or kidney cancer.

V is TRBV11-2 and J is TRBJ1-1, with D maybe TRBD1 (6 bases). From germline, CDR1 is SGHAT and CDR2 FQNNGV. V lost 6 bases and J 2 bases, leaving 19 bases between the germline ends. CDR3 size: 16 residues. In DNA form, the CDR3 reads TGTGCCAGCAGGGCAGCCGGCGGGGGCGGTAACACTGAAGCTTTCTTT. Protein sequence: CASRAAGGGGNTEAFF.

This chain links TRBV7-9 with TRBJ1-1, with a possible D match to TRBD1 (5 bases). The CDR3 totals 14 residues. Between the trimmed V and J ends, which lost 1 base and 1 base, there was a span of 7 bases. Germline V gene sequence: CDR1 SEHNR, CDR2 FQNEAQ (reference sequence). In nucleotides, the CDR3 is TGTGCCAGCAGCTTAGACGGGGGGAACACTGAAGCTTTCTTT. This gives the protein CASSLDGGNTEAFF.

The CDR3 nucleotides are TGTGCCAGTTCTGCGGGACAGGGGGTTCAGCCCCAGCATTTT. Protein sequence: CASSAGQGVQPQHF. The J gene is TRBJ1-5, the V gene TRBV19; the match to TRBD1 covers 11 bases. Germline CDR1 LNHDA, CDR2 SQIVND (reference sequence). V lost 8 bases, J lost 6 bases, and 6 bases stayed unmatched. This CDR3 comprises 14 residues.

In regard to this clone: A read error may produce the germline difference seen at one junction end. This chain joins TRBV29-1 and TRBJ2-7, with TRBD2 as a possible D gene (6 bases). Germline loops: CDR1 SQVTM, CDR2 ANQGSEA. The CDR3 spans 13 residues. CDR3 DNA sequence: TGCAGCGTTGCGAACGGGAGCTCCGACGAGCAGTACTTC. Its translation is CSVANGSSDEQYF.

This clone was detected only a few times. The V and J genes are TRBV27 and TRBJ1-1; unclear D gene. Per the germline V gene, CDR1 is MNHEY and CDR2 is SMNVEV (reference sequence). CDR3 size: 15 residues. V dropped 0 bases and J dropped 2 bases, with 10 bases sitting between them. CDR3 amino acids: CASSLSGGGNTEAFF. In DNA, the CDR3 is TGTGCCAGCAGTTTATCCGGCGGTGGAAACACTGAAGCTTTCTTT.

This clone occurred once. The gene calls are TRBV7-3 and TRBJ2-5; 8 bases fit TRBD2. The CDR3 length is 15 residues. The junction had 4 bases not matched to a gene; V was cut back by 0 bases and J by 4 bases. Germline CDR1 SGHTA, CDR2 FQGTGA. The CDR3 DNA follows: TGTGCCAGCAGCTTAACGAGCCTAGCGGGAGAGACCCAGTACTTC. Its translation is CASSLTSLAGETQYF.

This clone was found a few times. The CDR3 is CASSPIGGVGELFF. In DNA form, the CDR3 reads TGTGCCAGCAGCCCTATTGGGGGAGTCGGGGAGCTGTTTTTT. V is TRBV27 and J is TRBJ2-2; possibly TRBD1 or TRBD2 for D (5 bases each). The germline V and J ends were trimmed by 6 bases and 7 bases, with 15 bases remaining between them. The germline V gene has CDR1 MNHEY and CDR2 SMNVEV (reference sequence). The CDR3 covers 14 residues.

The CDR3 nucleotides are TGTGCCAGCAGCTTAGCGCTTATTAGCGGGAGTCCCCCAGATACGCAGTATTTT. This gives the protein CASSLALISGSPPDTQYF. This chain uses TRBV7-9 with TRBJ2-3; 9 nucleotides align to TRBD2. V lost 0 bases, J lost 4 bases, and 11 bases stayed unmatched. The CDR3 runs 18 residues. Germline CDR1 and CDR2: SEHNR and FQNEAQ (reference sequence).

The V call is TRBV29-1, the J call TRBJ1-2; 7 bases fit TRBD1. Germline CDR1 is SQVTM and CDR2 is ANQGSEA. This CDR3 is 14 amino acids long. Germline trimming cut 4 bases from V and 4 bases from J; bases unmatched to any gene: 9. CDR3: CSVVKGGGSYGYTF. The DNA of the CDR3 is TGCAGCGTTGTTAAAGGGGGCGGAAGCTATGGCTACACCTTC.

Written as DNA, the CDR3 is TGTGCCAGCAGGTCTGGGGGGACAGGGGGAAAAGAGACCCAGTACTTC. Translation: CASRSGGTGGKETQYF. The rearrangement uses TRBV7-2 and TRBJ2-5, with 11 bases identical to TRBD1. Germline V gene lookup returns CDR1 SGHTA and CDR2 FQGNSA. The CDR3 has 16 amino acids. V was clipped by 6 bases and J by 3 bases; unmatched bases: 9.

CDR3 sequence (DNA): TGTGCCAGCAGCTTGGCCAGTTCGGGGGGGAGCTATGGCTACACCTTC. Translating it yields CASSLASSGGSYGYTF. The gene calls are TRBV5-5 and TRBJ1-2, with a weak D call TRBD1 (5 bases). Germline CDR1 SGHKS, CDR2 YYEKEE (reference sequence). Deletions cut 0 bases from V and 4 bases from J, with 16 bases between. This CDR3 has 16 residues.

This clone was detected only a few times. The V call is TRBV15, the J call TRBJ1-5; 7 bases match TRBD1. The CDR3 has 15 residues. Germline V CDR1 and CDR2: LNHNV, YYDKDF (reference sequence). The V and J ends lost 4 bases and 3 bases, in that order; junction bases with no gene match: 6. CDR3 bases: TGTGCCACCAGCACCGGGGGACAGATCAATCAGCCCCAGCATTTT. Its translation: CATSTGGQINQPQHF.

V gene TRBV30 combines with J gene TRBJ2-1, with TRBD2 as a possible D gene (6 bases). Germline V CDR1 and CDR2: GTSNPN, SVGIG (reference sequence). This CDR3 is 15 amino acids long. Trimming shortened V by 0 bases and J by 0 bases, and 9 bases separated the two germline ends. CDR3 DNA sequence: TGTGCCTGGAGTGTAGACGGGAGCTCCTACAATGAGCAGTTCTTC. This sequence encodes CAWSVDGSSYNEQFF. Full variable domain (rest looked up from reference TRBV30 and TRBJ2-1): SQTIHQWPATLVQPVGSPLSLECTVEGTSNPNLYWYRQAAGRGLQLLFYSVGIGQISSEVPQNLSASRPQDRQFILSSKKLLLSDSGFYLCAWSVDGSSYNEQFFGPGTRLTVL.